These T cell receptor beta chains were read from a single sample in a study of blood T cell repertoires in COVID-19. Using immunoSEQ multiplex PCR, the repertoire was profiled, and TCRdb retains in-frame clones only, with some absent. Of some 270,000 clones listed, around 89% were seen once; the top ten hold about 4%. The sample comprised PBMCs or T cells enriched from blood (not recorded which). All receptors derive from a woman in her 30s with acute COVID-19. The CDR3 runs from the conserved cysteine through the conserved F or W. D genes are given only for firm matches. Where a row states a size, it is once, few, many or the class of an expanded clone; other rows omit it.

len: 13; abundance: -; v_gene: TRBV7-6; d_gene: -; j_gene: TRBJ2-7; CDR3aa: CASSLGPSYEQYF; CDR3nt: TGTGCCAGCAGCCTAGGGCCTTCCTACGAGCAGTACTTC
len: 13; abundance: -; v_gene: TRBV7-2; d_gene: -; j_gene: TRBJ2-7; CDR3aa: CASSLGGIYEQYF; CDR3nt: TGTGCCAGCAGCCTTGGGGGGATCTACGAGCAGTACTTC
len: 18; abundance: -; v_gene: TRBV11-2; d_gene: -; j_gene: TRBJ2-1; CDR3aa: CASSLDLFGTTLNNEQFF; CDR3nt: TGTGCCAGCAGCTTAGATCTTTTCGGGACAACCCTTAACAATGAGCAGTTCTTC
len: 16; abundance: few; v_gene: TRBV7-3; d_gene: -; j_gene: TRBJ2-2; CDR3aa: CASSLNPSKETGELFF; CDR3nt: TGTGCCAGCAGCTTAAATCCTAGCAAGGAAACCGGGGAGCTGTTTTTT
len: 16; abundance: -; v_gene: TRBV5-1; d_gene: TRBD2; j_gene: TRBJ2-1; CDR3aa: CASSLLTSGGYNEQFF; CDR3nt: TGCGCCAGCAGCTTATTGACCAGCGGGGGGTACAATGAGCAGTTCTTC
len: 13; abundance: -; v_gene: TRBV6-5; d_gene: -; j_gene: TRBJ1-2; CDR3aa: CASRPGAGVGYTF; CDR3nt: TGTGCCAGCAGGCCCGGGGCAGGGGTTGGCTACACCTTC
len: 13; abundance: -; v_gene: TRBV4-3; d_gene: TRBD1; j_gene: TRBJ1-1; CDR3aa: CASSPQGATEAFF; CDR3nt: TGCGCCAGCAGCCCACAGGGGGCCACTGAAGCTTTCTTT
len: 14; abundance: -; v_gene: TRBV6-5; d_gene: -; j_gene: TRBJ1-3; CDR3aa: CATDPLGGTNTIYF; CDR3nt: TGTGCCACCGATCCCTTGGGGGGTACAAACACCATATATTTT
len: 15; abundance: -; v_gene: TRBV7-8; d_gene: -; j_gene: TRBJ1-1; CDR3aa: CASSLQSDMNTEAFF; CDR3nt: TGTGCCAGCAGCTTACAGTCTGACATGAACACTGAAGCTTTCTTT
len: 15; abundance: -; v_gene: TRBV3-1/TRBV3-2; d_gene: TRBD1; j_gene: TRBJ2-5; CDR3aa: CASSQGTGGQETQYF; CDR3nt: TGTGCCAGCAGCCAAGGGACAGGGGGCCAAGAGACCCAGTACTTC
len: 16; abundance: -; v_gene: TRBV2; d_gene: -; j_gene: TRBJ2-7; CDR3aa: CASSEGPGLSSYEQYF; CDR3nt: TGTGCCAGCAGTGAAGGTCCAGGGCTAAGTTCCTACGAGCAGTACTTC
len: 15; abundance: once; v_gene: TRBV4-1; d_gene: -; j_gene: TRBJ2-7; CDR3aa: CASSLPEDPSYEQYF; CDR3nt: TGCGCCAGCAGCCTCCCTGAGGATCCCTCCTACGAGCAGTACTTC
len: 12; abundance: once; v_gene: TRBV27; d_gene: -; j_gene: TRBJ2-1; CDR3aa: CASSTPPGEQFF; CDR3nt: TGTGCCAGCAGTACCCCCCCCGGTGAGCAGTTCTTC
len: 16; abundance: -; v_gene: TRBV3-1/TRBV3-2; d_gene: TRBD2; j_gene: TRBJ2-1; CDR3aa: CASSQDRVGRNNEQFF; CDR3nt: TGTGCCAGCAGCCAAGATCGGGTCGGGAGGAACAATGAGCAGTTCTTC
len: 14; abundance: -; v_gene: TRBV9; d_gene: -; j_gene: TRBJ2-7; CDR3aa: CASSVDGRGNEQYF; CDR3nt: TGTGCCAGCAGCGTAGACGGGAGAGGGAACGAGCAGTACTTC
len: 16; abundance: -; v_gene: TRBV21-1; d_gene: -; j_gene: TRBJ2-7; CDR3aa: CASSKVDGSLSYEQYF; CDR3nt: TGTGCCAGCAGCAAAGTGGACGGGAGTCTCTCCTACGAGCAGTACTTC
len: 16; abundance: -; v_gene: TRBV11-2; d_gene: TRBD2; j_gene: TRBJ2-1; CDR3aa: CASRPSGIKPYNEQFF; CDR3nt: TGTGCCAGCAGACCTAGCGGGATAAAGCCCTACAATGAGCAGTTCTTC
len: 13; abundance: -; v_gene: TRBV18; d_gene: -; j_gene: TRBJ1-1; CDR3aa: CASSPGGNTEAFF; CDR3nt: TGTGCCAGCTCACCAGGAGGGAACACTGAAGCTTTCTTT
len: 13; abundance: -; v_gene: TRBV5-8; d_gene: -; j_gene: TRBJ2-3; CDR3aa: CASHSGRGDTQYF; CDR3nt: TGTGCCAGTCACTCAGGTAGAGGGGATACGCAGTATTTT
len: 14; abundance: -; v_gene: TRBV4-1; d_gene: -; j_gene: TRBJ2-3; CDR3aa: CASSQDSRGDTQYF; CDR3nt: TGCGCCAGCAGCCAAGATTCGCGGGGAGATACGCAGTATTTT
len: 15; abundance: once; v_gene: TRBV18; d_gene: TRBD2; j_gene: TRBJ2-5; CDR3aa: CASSPPGLARETQYF; CDR3nt: TGTGCCAGCTCACCACCGGGACTAGCGAGGGAGACCCAGTACTTC
len: 19; abundance: -; v_gene: TRBV28; d_gene: TRBD2; j_gene: TRBJ2-2; CDR3aa: CASSREGLAGGRNTGELFF; CDR3nt: TGTGCCAGCAGTCGGGAGGGACTAGCGGGAGGGCGGAACACCGGGGAGCTGTTTTTT
len: 16; abundance: -; v_gene: TRBV20-1; d_gene: -; j_gene: TRBJ1-2; CDR3aa: CSASSTLRGGNYGYTF; CDR3nt: TGCAGTGCTAGTTCAACCCTAAGGGGGGGCAACTATGGCTACACCTTC
len: 14; abundance: -; v_gene: TRBV5-6; d_gene: TRBD1; j_gene: TRBJ1-1; CDR3aa: CASSLTYRGTEAFF; CDR3nt: TGTGCCAGCAGCTTGACTTACAGGGGTACTGAAGCTTTCTTT
len: 14; abundance: -; v_gene: TRBV5-1; d_gene: TRBD2; j_gene: TRBJ2-2; CDR3aa: CASKGLANTGELFF; CDR3nt: TGCGCCAGCAAGGGACTAGCAAACACCGGGGAGCTGTTTTTT
len: 14; abundance: -; v_gene: TRBV19; d_gene: -; j_gene: TRBJ1-1; CDR3aa: CASRPGGVDTEAFF; CDR3nt: TGTGCCAGTAGACCCGGGGGTGTAGACACTGAAGCTTTCTTT
len: 15; abundance: -; v_gene: TRBV2; d_gene: TRBD1; j_gene: TRBJ2-4; CDR3aa: CASSEAGGQGLFQYF; CDR3nt: TGTGCCAGCAGTGAAGCAGGGGGACAGGGGCTATTTCAGTACTTC
len: 14; abundance: -; v_gene: TRBV30; d_gene: TRBD1; j_gene: TRBJ2-7; CDR3aa: CAWSVGQGAYEQYF; CDR3nt: TGTGCCTGGAGTGTGGGACAGGGGGCCTACGAGCAGTACTTC
len: 15; abundance: -; v_gene: TRBV19; d_gene: -; j_gene: TRBJ2-6; CDR3aa: CASSITGTGANVLTF; CDR3nt: TGTGCCAGTAGTATAACGGGTACTGGGGCCAACGTCCTGACTTTC